These T cell receptor beta chains were read from a single sample in a study of shared clonotypes between healthy human individuals. This table comes from immunoSEQ multiplex PCR, and its TCRdb copy is limited to in-frame clones, with some not included. The sample consists of fewer than 500,000 clones, nearly 80% of them appearing once. The sequenced sample was PBMCs. The receptors were sampled from a woman aged 40 to 50 in good health. Some clones in this sample may be carry-over from other donors' samples. CDR3s include the opening cysteine and the closing phenylalanine or tryptophan. D genes are given only for firm matches. Rows may omit the clone size; those that give it use once, few, many or a size class.

TRBJ2-1,TRBD2,.,TRBV29-1,17,TGCAGCGTTGACCCCCCTTCGGGAGGCAGAGGGGACAATGAGCAGTTCTTC,CSVDPPSGGRGDNEQFF
TRBJ2-1,.,.,TRBV28,14,TGTGCCAGCACCCAGGGGGGTGGATACAATGAGCAGTTCTTC,CASTQGGGYNEQFF
TRBJ2-7,.,.,TRBV18,13,TGTGCCAGCTCAGGTGCAGGTTCCTACGAGCAGTACTTC,CASSGAGSYEQYF
TRBJ2-5,TRBD2,.,TRBV13,12,TGTGCCAGCAGCTCCCGGGGGGGGACCCAGTACTTC,CASSSRGGTQYF
TRBJ1-3,.,many,TRBV10-1,14,TGCGCCAGCAGTGAGTCTGGGTCGGGAAACACCATATATTTT,CASSESGSGNTIYF
TRBJ1-2,TRBD1,.,TRBV4-2,15,TGTGCCAGCAGCCGGGGGACAGGCGGCATGGATGGCTACACCTTC,CASSRGTGGMDGYTF
TRBJ1-2,TRBD1,.,TRBV7-2,15,TGTGCCAGCAGCTACAACAGGGGCCCATTGGACGGCTACACCTTC,CASSYNRGPLDGYTF
TRBJ2-7,.,.,TRBV7-4,14,TGTGCCAGCAGCTTGACAGGCCGCTCCTACGAGCAGTACTTC,CASSLTGRSYEQYF
TRBJ1-1,TRBD1,.,TRBV10-3,13,TGTGCCATCACCCGGACAGGGAACACTGAAGCTTTCTTT,CAITRTGNTEAFF
TRBJ1-2,.,.,TRBV30,13,TGTGCCTGGAGTGGGTGGTTTAACTATGGCTACACCTTC,CAWSGWFNYGYTF
TRBJ2-1,TRBD1,.,TRBV29-1,17,TGCAGCGTTGAAGACCCGGACAGGGTGGATACCTACAATGAGCAGTTCTTC,CSVEDPDRVDTYNEQFF